Listed here is a single T cell receptor beta chain. Its antigen is as yet unknown. The entry originates in a study of a mutant IDH1 vaccine in newly diagnosed glioma. Assay used: immunoSEQ multiplex PCR; TCRdb lists only in-frame clones, some missing. The table includes about 86,000 clones, 65% to 90% detected once. Germline V CDR1 and CDR2: SGHRS, YFSETQ. The CDR3 totals 14 residues. With V trimmed by 6 bases and J by 6 bases, 11 bases remained unmatched. Time point here: week 23, last vaccination. Topical imiquimod accompanied each vaccine dose, which consisted of 300 ug of mutant IDH1 20-mer peptide.

The sequence was obtained from a man aged 25-45 years with glioma. Some clones in this sample may be carry-over from other donors' samples. The rearrangement uses TRBV5-1 and TRBJ1-2; TRBD1 matches 7 bases. The sequencing here drew on PBMCs, taken from a glioma patient whose treatment included an IDH1 peptide vaccine. The CDR3 is CASTPITGEHGYTF. CDR3 DNA sequence: TGCGCCAGCACCCCCATAACAGGGGAACATGGCTACACCTTC.